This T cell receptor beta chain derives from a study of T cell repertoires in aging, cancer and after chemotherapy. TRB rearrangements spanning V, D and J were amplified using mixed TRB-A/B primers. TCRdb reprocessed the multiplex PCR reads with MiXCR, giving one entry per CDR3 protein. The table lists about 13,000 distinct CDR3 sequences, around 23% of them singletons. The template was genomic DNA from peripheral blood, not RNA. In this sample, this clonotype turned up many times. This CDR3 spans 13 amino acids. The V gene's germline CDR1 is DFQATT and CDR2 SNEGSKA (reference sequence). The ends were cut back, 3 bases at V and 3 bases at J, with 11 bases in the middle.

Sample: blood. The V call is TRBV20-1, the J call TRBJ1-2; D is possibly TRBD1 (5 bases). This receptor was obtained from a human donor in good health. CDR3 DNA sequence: TGCAGTGCTAGGACATCCAGGGACTATGGCTACACCTTC. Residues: CSARTSRDYGYTF.